The present T cell receptor beta chain was sequenced within a study of cytomegalovirus exposure and HLA in healthy donors. This CDR3 spans 17 amino acids. V was trimmed by 5 bases and J by 0 bases, leaving 16 bases between them. In germline, CDR1 is LNHDA, CDR2 SQIVND (reference sequence). With 60 Vbeta and 13 Jbeta primers, the PCR was carried out. The method was immunoSEQ multiplex PCR; TCRdb's version includes in-frame clones alone and lacks a portion of them. The data show around 170,000 clones, about 84% seen once. This sequence joins TRBV19 and TRBJ1-4, with D perhaps matching TRBD1 (6 bases). The clonotype originates from a man aged 45-65 years in good health and CMV-seronegative. The sequenced sample was PBMCs. CDR3: CASSPPGTITTNEKLFF. CDR3 DNA: TGTGCCAGTAGTCCTCCGGGGACAATAACAACTAATGAAAAACTGTTTTTT.